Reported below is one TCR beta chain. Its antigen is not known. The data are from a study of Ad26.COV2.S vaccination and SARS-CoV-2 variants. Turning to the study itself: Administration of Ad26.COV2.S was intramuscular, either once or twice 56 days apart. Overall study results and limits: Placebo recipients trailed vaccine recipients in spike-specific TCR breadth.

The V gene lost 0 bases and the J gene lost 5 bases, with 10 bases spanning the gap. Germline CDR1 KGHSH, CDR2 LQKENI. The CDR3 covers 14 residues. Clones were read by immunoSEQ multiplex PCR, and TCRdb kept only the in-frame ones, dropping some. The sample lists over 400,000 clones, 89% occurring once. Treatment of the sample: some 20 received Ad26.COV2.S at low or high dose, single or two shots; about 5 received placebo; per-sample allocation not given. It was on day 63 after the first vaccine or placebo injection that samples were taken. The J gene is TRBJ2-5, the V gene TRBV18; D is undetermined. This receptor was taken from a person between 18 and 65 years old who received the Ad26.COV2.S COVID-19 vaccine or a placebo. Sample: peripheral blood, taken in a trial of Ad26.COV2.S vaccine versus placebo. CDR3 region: CASSPPLPLETQYF. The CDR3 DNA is TGTGCCAGCTCACCACCGCTACCATTGGAGACCCAGTACTTC.